Below, 26 T cell receptor beta chains from the same sample are listed, as sequenced in a study of post-analysis software for immune sequencing data. Study-level points and caveats: Relative to controls, patients had roughly five TRBV segments at higher frequency, with TRBV5-6, TRBV5-1 and TRBV20-1 among these.

Libraries were made from TCR beta cDNA, and they carried unique molecular identifiers. One entry per CDR3 protein, called by TCRdb with MiXCR from the PCR reads. The table lists 550,000 to 700,000 distinct CDR3 sequences, 44% of them singletons. No antigens are known for them. The source material was blood. Source of these receptors: a girl aged 10 to 17 with multiple sclerosis.

The sample holds a few counts of this clonotype. This sequence joins TRBV24-1 and TRBJ2-5; 9 bases agree with TRBD1. With 2 bases clipped from V and 5 bases from J, the junction kept 5 bases outside the gene matches. CDR1 is KGHDR, CDR2 SFDVKD, per germline. The CDR3 is made up of 15 amino acids. Written as DNA, the CDR3 is TGTGCCACCAGTGATTCCGCCGGGACAGGGGAGACCCAGTACTTC. This codes for CATSDSAGTGETQYF.

This clonotype was picked up a small number of times. This chain uses TRBV5-6 with TRBJ2-3; D not certain. Germline CDR1 and CDR2: SGHDT and YYEEEE. Trimming pared 0 bases from V and 1 base from J, leaving 9 bases between. This CDR3 spans 15 amino acids. This CDR3 is CASSLAQAGTDTQYF. CDR3 DNA: TGTGCCAGCAGCTTGGCTCAGGCTGGCACAGATACGCAGTATTTT.

This clonotype has a handful of counts. V usage is TRBV5-5 and J usage is TRBJ2-5; a weak D match, TRBD2 (5 bases). Trimming shortened V by 5 bases and J by 5 bases, and 19 bases separated the two germline ends. The CDR3 loop spans 15 amino acids. Germline CDR1 is SGHKS and CDR2 is YYEKEE (reference sequence). The CDR3 coding sequence is TGTGCCAGCAGGTCCAGTCGGGGTCTCGGGGAGACCCAGTACTTC. Encoded protein: CASRSSRGLGETQYF.

The V and J genes are TRBV3-1 and TRBJ2-3; 7 nucleotides agree with TRBD2. Germline V lookup: CDR1 LGHDT, CDR2 YNNKEL (reference sequence). The CDR3 contains 16 residues. Trimming removed 1 base from V and 2 bases from J; junction bases left unmatched: 6. The DNA for the CDR3 is TGTGCCAGCAGCCAAGGCCCAGCGGGGAACACAGATACGCAGTATTTT. Its translation: CASSQGPAGNTDTQYF.

This clonotype appeared once. The chain carries TRBV18 and TRBJ2-5; no firm D call. V lost 2 bases to trimming and J lost 5 bases, with 9 bases between them. The length of the CDR3 is 13 residues. CDR1 is KGHSH, CDR2 LQKENI, per germline. The CDR3 bases are TGTGCCAGCTCACCATGGCAGTGGGAGACCCAGTACTTC. It yields the protein CASSPWQWETQYF.

This rearrangement joins TRBV7-2 to TRBJ2-1, with D unclear. The CDR3 contains 13 residues. CDR1 and CDR2 from the germline V gene are SGHTA and FQGNSA. V lost 1 base, J lost 7 bases, and 8 bases lay in between. The CDR3 nucleotides read TGTGCCAGCAGCTTAGAGGCGAAGAATGAGCAGTTCTTC. This gives the protein CASSLEAKNEQFF.

This chain connects TRBV6-6 to TRBJ2-7; possibly TRBD1 or TRBD2 for D (7 bases each). CDR3 length: 17 amino acids. V was shortened by 2 bases and J by 1 base, with 18 bases between the two germline ends. In germline, CDR1 is MNHNY, CDR2 SVGAGI (reference sequence). The CDR3 sequence is CASSYQGGTGSSYEQYF. The CDR3 DNA sequence: TGTGCCAGCAGTTACCAGGGGGGGACTGGTAGTTCCTACGAGCAGTACTTC.

This clonotype showed up just a few times. V is TRBV12-3 or TRBV12-4 and J is TRBJ2-7, with 9 nucleotides matching TRBD1. The CDR3 contains 15 residues. Trimming removed 7 bases from V and 5 bases from J; junction bases left unmatched: 12. The CDR3 is CASITSGTGRNEQYF. The CDR3 DNA sequence: TGTGCCAGCATTACATCAGGGACAGGGAGGAACGAGCAGTACTTC.

Written as DNA, the CDR3 is TGCAGTGCTAGTGACAGGGGTGACTATGGCTACACCTTC. It is translated as CSASDRGDYGYTF. V gene TRBV20-1 combines with J gene TRBJ1-2, with 8 positions matching TRBD1. V trimming: 3 bases; J trimming: 3 bases; junction bases outside the gene matches: 3. The length of the CDR3 is 13 residues. Germline V lookup: CDR1 DFQATT, CDR2 SNEGSKA (reference sequence).

This clonotype was picked up one time. A much larger clone differs from this one at a single base, so this may be a read error. The V gene is TRBV7-9, the J gene TRBJ1-2; no definite D call. The V and J ends lost 5 bases and 7 bases respectively, with 14 bases between them. The germline gives CDR1 SEHNR, CDR2 FQNEAQ (reference sequence). The CDR3 length is 13 residues. The CDR3 is CASSLDSKVGYTF. In DNA form, the CDR3 reads TGTGCCAGCAGCCTGGATAGCAAGGTTGGCTACACCTTC.

The rearrangement joins TRBV28 to TRBJ2-5; 13 nucleotides line up with TRBD2. The J call may be incorrect, as the DNA end agrees better with TRBJ2-7. The CDR3 covers 14 residues. Looked up from germline, CDR1 is MDHEN and CDR2 is SYDVKM. Written as DNA, the CDR3 is TGTGCCAGCAGTATACTAGCGGGAGGGACCGAGCAGTACTTC. As protein: CASSILAGGTEQYF.

This chain connects TRBV12-3 or TRBV12-4 to TRBJ1-2; D is undetermined. The V gene lost 5 bases and the J gene lost 5 bases, with 12 bases spanning the gap. The CDR3 has 13 residues. This CDR3 is CASSPGSMYGYTF. The CDR3 DNA reads as TGTGCCAGCAGTCCCGGGAGTATGTATGGCTACACCTTC.

The V gene is TRBV7-9, the J gene TRBJ2-6, with 11 nucleotides matching TRBD1. The germline V gene encodes CDR1 SEHNR and CDR2 FQNEAQ (reference sequence). The length of the CDR3 is 18 residues. V lost 5 bases and J lost 0; bases outside the gene matches: 6. For the CDR3, the DNA is TGTGCCAGCAGCGTTGGACAGGGGGCTTCCTCTGGGGCCAACGTCCTGACTTTC. Translated, it gives CASSVGQGASSGANVLTF.

As DNA, the CDR3 is TGTGCCAGCAGCCCCTACCAGGGCAACACTGAAGCTTTCTTT. Protein product: CASSPYQGNTEAFF. V and J are TRBV7-6 and TRBJ1-1, with a tentative D call TRBD1 (5 bases). The CDR3 totals 14 residues. Germline V gene lookup returns CDR1 SGHVS and CDR2 FNYEAQ. Deletions cut 5 bases from V and 2 bases from J, with 12 bases between.

This clonotype has just a few counts. The V and J genes are TRBV12-3 or TRBV12-4 and TRBJ2-7, with D perhaps TRBD1 or TRBD2 (5 bases each). The CDR3 totals 16 residues. Deletions cut 5 bases from V and 5 bases from J, with 22 bases between. CDR3 in amino acids: CASSAPSAGSGDEQYF. The CDR3 nucleotides are TGTGCCAGCAGTGCACCATCCGCAGGGAGTGGGGACGAGCAGTACTTC.

The genes are TRBV5-1 and TRBJ1-1; D perhaps matches TRBD1 (5 bases). This CDR3 contains 16 residues. Per germline, CDR1 SGHRS and CDR2 YFSETQ. V dropped 3 bases and J dropped 0 bases, with 15 bases sitting between them. The CDR3 is CASSSYRGTVNTEAFF. The CDR3 DNA reads as TGCGCCAGCAGCTCTTATCGAGGGACGGTGAACACTGAAGCTTTCTTT. Based on the CDR3 plus reference TRBV5-1 and TRBJ1-1, the full variable domain is KAGVTQTPRYLIKTRGQQVTLSCSPISGHRSVSWYQQTPGQGLQFLFEYFSETQRNKGNFPGRFSGRQFSNSRSEMNVSTLELGDSALYLCASSSYRGTVNTEAFFGQGTRLTVV.

The rearrangement links TRBV7-2 to TRBJ2-3, with 9 bases identical to TRBD2. V lost 8 bases and J lost 6; bases outside the gene matches: 12. The germline V gene has CDR1 SGHTA and CDR2 FQGNSA. The CDR3 extends over 15 amino acids. This CDR3 is CASSLSGRMLDTQYF. CDR3 nucleotide sequence: TGTGCCAGCTCCCTGAGCGGGAGGATGTTGGATACGCAGTATTTT.

The V gene is TRBV7-3, the J gene TRBJ2-3, with D possibly matching TRBD1 (6 bases). V was clipped by 4 bases and J by 4 bases, with 12 bases between them. CDR3 length equals 14 residues. From germline, CDR1 is SGHTA and CDR2 FQGTGA. As DNA, the CDR3 is TGTGCCAGCAGCTACAGGGTTGGCCCAGATACGCAGTATTTT. Translation gives CASSYRVGPDTQYF. The full variable domain, in which reference TRBV7-3 and TRBJ2-3 provide the parts outside the CDR3, is GAGVSQTPSNKVTEKGKYVELRCDPISGHTALYWYRQSLGQGPEFLIYFQGTGAADDSGLPNDRFFAVRPEGSVSTLKIQRTERGDSAVYLCASSYRVGPDTQYFGPGTRLTVL.

Ten or more counts support this clonotype. A junction boundary mismatches the germline segment, possibly from a read error. The chain links TRBV12-3 or TRBV12-4 to TRBJ1-1; D uncertain. The CDR3 sequence is 14 residues long. CDR3 nucleotides: TGCGCCAGCAGCCTCTTGGAGGGTGGGACTGAAGCTTTCTTT. Its protein is CASSLLEGGTEAFF.

This clonotype was observed a few times. This chain uses TRBV27 with TRBJ2-6; D not resolved. The CDR3 covers 15 residues. The V and J ends lost 0 bases and 3 bases respectively, with 6 bases between them. Per the germline V gene, CDR1 is MNHEY and CDR2 is SMNVEV (reference sequence). CDR3 loop: CASSLSGNGANVLTF. CDR3 DNA: TGTGCCAGCAGTTTATCGGGGAATGGGGCCAACGTCCTGACTTTC. The whole variable domain, filled in from reference TRBV27 and TRBJ2-6, reads EAQVTQNPRYLITVTGKKLTVTCSQNMNHEYMSWYRQDPGLGLRQIYYSMNVEVTDKGDVPEGYKVSRKEKRNFPLILESPSPNQTSLYFCASSLSGNGANVLTFGAGSRLTVL.

A few counts support this clonotype. The chain combines TRBV12-3 or TRBV12-4 with TRBJ2-6; D call uncertain. The CDR3 is 12 residues long. Trimming took 8 bases from V and 4 from J, leaving 6 bases between them. This chain's CDR3 is CASAAGANVLTF. DNA for the CDR3: TGTGCCAGCGCAGCCGGGGCCAACGTCCTGACTTTC.

This chain connects TRBV5-1 to TRBJ2-3, with D perhaps assigned TRBD1 or TRBD2 (5 bases each). CDR1 is SGHRS and CDR2 is YFSETQ in the germline V gene. The length of the CDR3 is 13 residues. V lost 9 bases, J lost 4 bases, and 15 bases lay in between. CDR3 sequence (DNA): TGCGCCACTTGGGACCCCCCGGCAGATACGCAGTATTTT. Residues: CATWDPPADTQYF. Looking up the rest from reference TRBV5-1 and TRBJ2-3 gives the full variable domain: KAGVTQTPRYLIKTRGQQVTLSCSPISGHRSVSWYQQTPGQGLQFLFEYFSETQRNKGNFPGRFSGRQFSNSRSEMNVSTLELGDSALYLCATWDPPADTQYFGPGTRLTVL.

The CDR3 loop reads CASSQEVGLGSLHF. CDR3 in DNA: TGTGCCAGCAGCCAAGAGGTGGGCCTGGGGTCCCTCCACTTT. This rearrangement joins TRBV3-1 to TRBJ1-6, with D unclear. CDR1 is LGHDT, CDR2 YNNKEL, per germline (reference sequence). The V end was cut by 0 bases, the J end by 14 bases, with 14 bases between. This CDR3 has 14 amino acids.

This clonotype appeared a few times. The chain carries TRBV5-1 and TRBJ2-1, with D perhaps assigned TRBD1 or TRBD2 (6 bases each). Germline values: CDR1 SGHRS, CDR2 YFSETQ. The CDR3 runs 14 residues. V dropped 7 bases and J dropped 5 bases, with 16 bases sitting between them. CDR3 residues: CASRGQGWDNEQFF. CDR3 in DNA: TGCGCCAGCCGGGGGCAGGGCTGGGACAATGAGCAGTTCTTC. Combining the CDR3 with reference TRBV5-1 and TRBJ2-1 gives the whole variable domain KAGVTQTPRYLIKTRGQQVTLSCSPISGHRSVSWYQQTPGQGLQFLFEYFSETQRNKGNFPGRFSGRQFSNSRSEMNVSTLELGDSALYLCASRGQGWDNEQFFGPGTRLTVL.

This clonotype is a singleton in its sample. The chain carries TRBV3-1 and TRBJ2-3; 10 positions match TRBD2. CDR3 length: 18 residues. V shed 3 bases, J shed 2 bases, and the junction held 11 bases outside the gene matches. Germline V gene lookup returns CDR1 LGHDT and CDR2 YNNKEL (reference sequence). This CDR3 reads CASSQEEPSGGDTDTQYF. CDR3 DNA sequence: TGTGCCAGCAGCCAGGAGGAACCGAGCGGGGGGGACACAGATACGCAGTATTTT.

V usage is TRBV12-3 or TRBV12-4 and J usage is TRBJ2-1, with 8 bases that match TRBD2. With V trimmed by 5 bases and J by 6 bases, 12 bases remained unmatched. The CDR3 runs 16 residues. CDR3 loop: CASSPQREISGNEQFF. The CDR3 nucleotides are TGTGCCAGCAGTCCCCAGCGGGAGATCTCCGGCAATGAGCAGTTCTTC.